This T cell receptor beta chain came from a study of STAT3 mutations in large granular lymphocyte leukemia. Findings of the study overall: In T-cell large granular lymphocyte leukemia, about half of patients showed multiple immunodominant subclonotypes.

With regard to this clone: No antigen is known for it.

This table comes from immunoSEQ multiplex PCR, and its TCRdb copy is limited to in-frame clones, with some not included. This sample has under 35,000 clones, with approximately 83% found just once. What was sequenced was peripheral blood mononuclear cells. This clonotype was sampled from a man in his 60s with T-cell large granular lymphocyte leukemia. Some clones in this sample may be carry-over from other donors' samples.

CDR3 bases: TGCGCCAGCAGCCCACAGGGGAACGAGCAGTACTTC. It codes for CASSPQGNEQYF. This chain links TRBV5-1 with TRBJ2-7, with 7 bases aligning to TRBD1. This CDR3 region has 12 residues. Looked up from germline, CDR1 is SGHRS and CDR2 is YFSETQ. J gave up 5 bases and V 4 bases, and 3 bases lay outside the gene matches.